This TCR beta chain was recovered during a study of blood T cells in healthy people across ages. The germline CDR1 and CDR2 sequences are SQVTM and ANQGSEA. The V and J ends lost 0 bases and 4 bases respectively, with 16 bases between them. The CDR3 contains 15 residues. Study-wide points: Unknown donor CMV status possibly confounded expanded clonotype changes.

Staff drew roughly 10 milliliters of peripheral blood from each donor. A J-beta primer mix and a sample-barcoded 5' primer were used in a second PCR of roughly 6 to 11 cycles. Tags on each cDNA molecule came from a template-switch adaptor with 12 random nucleotides. Any given sample supplied a minimum of 2.5 million CDR3-containing paired-end reads. TCRdb recomputed calls from the 5' RACE reads with MiXCR, one row per CDR3 protein. The repertoire holds about 650,000 distinct CDR3 sequences, with about a third as singletons. Turning to this clonotype: Its antigen is unknown. Since a much larger clone is just one base distant, this may be a read error.

Sequences were obtained from blood. This sequence originates from an elderly woman in good health. The chain has TRBV29-1 and TRBJ2-7; maybe TRBD2 (5 bases). The CDR3 coding sequence is TGCAGCGTTGAAGACGATTCGGGTCGGAGGTACGAGCAGTACTTC. Translation: CSVEDDSGRRYEQYF.